This T cell receptor beta chain was sequenced during a study of T cells after yellow fever vaccination. Background on the study: SMART-Seq v4 Ultra Low Input prepared libraries from low-cell fractions. Study results and caveats: It was the secondary response that reached its peak faster, day 5 versus 15, but it was weaker. Subsequent booster samples again held most clones from primary vaccination (just under 98% CD4, over 80% CD8).

This clonotype was counted ten times or more. No antigen is known for it. Using its own MiXCR run on the 5' RACE reads, TCRdb lists one record per CDR3 protein. The sample shows 300,000 to 400,000 distinct CDR3 sequences, under 5% of them seen only once. Trimming at V came to 6 bases and at J to 8 bases, leaving 3 bases not matched to a gene. CDR3 size: 10 residues. Germline V gives CDR1 DFQATT, CDR2 SNEGSKA (reference sequence). Here the sequenced sample was PBMCs, taken 5 days after the yellow fever booster vaccination. The chain carries TRBV20-1 and TRBJ1-1, with 7 positions matching TRBD1. This TCR was sampled from a man younger than 35 who received the YFV17D yellow fever vaccine. The CDR3 loop reads CSAKGQEAFF. In DNA form, the CDR3 reads TGCAGTGCCAAGGGACAGGAAGCTTTCTTT.